The rows below give T cell receptor beta chains drawn from one sample of a study of T-cell memory formation after mild COVID-19. TCRdb re-analysed the 5' RACE reads in MiXCR, keeping a single row per CDR3 protein. This sample has about 210,000 distinct CDR3 sequences; under 12% occur once, and the top ten carry approximately 3%. The sample comprised PBMCs or a T cell subset sorted from them (not recorded which). The receptors were gathered from a man aged 18 to 29 who had mild COVID-19 (a few samples of this study predate the infection). Cell type and time point are not known. Both conserved end residues are part of each CDR3. The D gene is left open where the match is weak. Clone size is not always given. Where it is, it says once, few, many or a class for expanded clones.

V gene: TRBV18; D gene: .; J gene: TRBJ1-1; clone size: .; CDR3 protein: CASSFRIGAGDTEAFF; CDR3 DNA: TGTGCCAGCTCATTCAGGATTGGGGCGGGGGACACTGAAGCTTTCTTT
V gene: TRBV10-3; D gene: .; J gene: TRBJ2-7; clone size: few; CDR3 protein: CAISESTGGAHRYEQYF; CDR3 DNA: TGTGCCATCAGTGAGTCGACGGGTGGAGCCCACCGATACGAGCAGTACTTC
V gene: TRBV5-6; D gene: TRBD1; J gene: TRBJ2-3; clone size: many; CDR3 protein: CASSRLVPRGRRDTQYF; CDR3 DNA: TGTGCCAGCAGCCGTCTCGTTCCGAGGGGGCGGAGAGATACGCAGTATTTT
V gene: TRBV5-1; D gene: .; J gene: TRBJ2-5; clone size: few; CDR3 protein: CASSFRAAGRMIETQYF; CDR3 DNA: TGCGCCAGCAGCTTCAGGGCAGCGGGTCGGATGATAGAGACCCAGTACTTC
V gene: TRBV6-5; D gene: .; J gene: TRBJ1-2; clone size: .; CDR3 protein: CASSYSPGLYYGYTF; CDR3 DNA: TGTGCCAGCAGTTACTCGCCAGGGCTCTACTATGGCTACACCTTC
V gene: TRBV2; D gene: .; J gene: TRBJ1-5; clone size: .; CDR3 protein: CASSRTRYSNQPQHF; CDR3 DNA: TGTGCCAGCAGTCGGACGCGGTATAGCAATCAGCCCCAGCATTTT
V gene: TRBV7-9; D gene: .; J gene: TRBJ1-1; clone size: .; CDR3 protein: CASGLTGNTEAFF; CDR3 DNA: TGTGCCAGCGGGCTAACAGGGAACACTGAAGCTTTCTTT
V gene: TRBV5-4; D gene: .; J gene: TRBJ1-1; clone size: few; CDR3 protein: CASSHEGRAFF; CDR3 DNA: TGTGCCAGCAGCCACGAGGGTAGGGCTTTCTTT
V gene: TRBV12-3/TRBV12-4; D gene: TRBD2; J gene: TRBJ2-7; clone size: few; CDR3 protein: CASSFSSGGQDEQYF; CDR3 DNA: TGTGCCAGCAGTTTTTCTAGCGGGGGGCAGGACGAGCAGTACTTC
V gene: TRBV27; D gene: TRBD2; J gene: TRBJ2-5; clone size: .; CDR3 protein: CASSFVWGGETQYF; CDR3 DNA: TGTGCCAGCAGTTTCGTTTGGGGGGGGGAGACCCAGTACTTC
V gene: TRBV7-9; D gene: TRBD1; J gene: TRBJ1-1; clone size: few; CDR3 protein: CASSGQGGGTEAFF; CDR3 DNA: TGTGCCAGCAGCGGACAGGGTGGTGGGACTGAAGCTTTCTTT
V gene: TRBV6-2/TRBV6-3; D gene: TRBD1; J gene: TRBJ1-5; clone size: many; CDR3 protein: CASSPGLRGDQPQHF; CDR3 DNA: TGTGCCAGCAGTCCGGGACTCAGGGGGGATCAGCCCCAGCATTTT
V gene: TRBV9; D gene: TRBD2; J gene: TRBJ2-7; clone size: .; CDR3 protein: CASSPQTSGGAEQYF; CDR3 DNA: TGTGCCAGCAGCCCCCAGACTAGCGGGGGGGCCGAGCAGTACTTC
V gene: TRBV5-1; D gene: .; J gene: TRBJ1-5; clone size: many; CDR3 protein: CASSLAGDQPQHF; CDR3 DNA: TGCGCCAGCAGCTTGGCGGGGGATCAGCCCCAGCATTTT
V gene: TRBV7-2; D gene: TRBD2; J gene: TRBJ2-3; clone size: once; CDR3 protein: CASSPGLALDTQYF; CDR3 DNA: TGTGCCAGCAGCCCTGGACTAGCTCTCGATACGCAGTATTTT
V gene: TRBV18; D gene: TRBD1; J gene: TRBJ1-6; clone size: .; CDR3 protein: CASSLRTGGADSPLHF; CDR3 DNA: TGTGCCAGCTCACTGAGGACAGGGGGCGCGGATTCACCCCTCCACTTT
V gene: TRBV29-1; D gene: .; J gene: TRBJ2-3; clone size: many; CDR3 protein: CSAPPRGSADTQYF; CDR3 DNA: TGCAGCGCACCCCCCCGGGGATCCGCAGATACGCAGTATTTT
V gene: TRBV20-1; D gene: .; J gene: TRBJ1-4; clone size: .; CDR3 protein: CSARGPEREEKLFF; CDR3 DNA: TGCAGTGCTAGGGGCCCCGAAAGGGAAGAAAAACTGTTTTTT
V gene: TRBV5-1; D gene: .; J gene: TRBJ2-7; clone size: many; CDR3 protein: CASSSSSYEQYF; CDR3 DNA: TGCGCCAGCAGCTCGAGCTCCTACGAGCAGTACTTC
V gene: TRBV20-1; D gene: .; J gene: TRBJ2-7; clone size: .; CDR3 protein: CSAGLISYEQYF; CDR3 DNA: TGCAGTGCCGGACTCATCAGTTACGAGCAGTACTTC
V gene: TRBV6-1; D gene: .; J gene: TRBJ1-3; clone size: few; CDR3 protein: CASSEIGGNTIYF; CDR3 DNA: TGTGCCAGCAGTGAAATCGGGGGAAACACCATATATTTT
V gene: TRBV21-1; D gene: .; J gene: TRBJ1-6; clone size: .; CDR3 protein: CASSKVGQGLAYNSPLHF; CDR3 DNA: TGTGCCAGCAGCAAAGTGGGGCAGGGTCTAGCTTATAATTCACCCCTCCACTTT